This T cell receptor (beta chain) was captured in a study of T-cell reconstitution after alpha-beta-depleted transplantation in children. Study-wide results and caveats: The main origin of T-cell counts and diversity one year after transplant was newly produced T cells.

Library preparation (for TCRbeta) was performed with unique molecular identifiers. TCRdb redid the calling of the PCR reads with MiXCR, one entry per CDR3 protein. The sample holds about 900,000 distinct CDR3 sequences, about 29% seen once. Comments on this clonotype: What it binds is unknown.

The CDR3 extends over 17 amino acids. Trimming removed 0 bases from V and 4 bases from J, with 16 bases in between. Germline V gene sequence: CDR1 LGHNA, CDR2 YSLEER. The sequence derives from a boy younger than two who had a stem cell transplant for SCID, so the T cells may come from the graft donor. This sequence joins TRBV4-3 and TRBJ2-1, with D possibly being TRBD2 (6 bases). Sample: PBMCs, mostly from graft donor cells, taken 360 days after TCRalphabeta/CD19-depleted stem cell transplant. CDR3 nucleotides: TGCGCCAGCAGCCAAGAGGGGGGATCGGTGGCTTACAATGAGCAGTTCTTC. This translates into CASSQEGGSVAYNEQFF.